A selection of T cell receptor beta chains follows, all from one sample in a study of cytomegalovirus exposure and HLA in healthy donors. This table comes from immunoSEQ multiplex PCR, and its TCRdb copy is limited to in-frame clones, with some not included. The table lists fewer than 100,000 clones, roughly 94% of them singletons, with 2.1% in the top ten. The material sequenced was PBMCs. These TCRs come from a woman younger than 35 in good health and CMV-seronegative. CDR3s leave out the opening cysteine and the closing phenylalanine or tryptophan. Fields, in order: V gene, J gene, CDR3 length, CDR3 protein.

V: TRBV6-5
J: TRBJ2-3
length: 13
CDR3: ASSYSLDSTDTQY

V: TRBV7-2
J: TRBJ2-7
length: 12
CDR3: ASSPARGSYEQY

V: TRBV9
J: TRBJ1-5
length: 13
CDR3: ASSVAPDSNQPQH

V: TRBV7-2
J: TRBJ1-6
length: 12
CDR3: ASSPRLGGGPLH

V: TRBV2
J: TRBJ2-2
length: 15
CDR3: ASRGPTGDANTGELF

V: TRBV11-2
J: TRBJ2-3
length: 15
CDR3: ASSSLTGLAVTDTQY

V: TRBV4-1
J: TRBJ1-5
length: 13
CDR3: ASSQLQQIDQPQH

V: TRBV10-3
J: TRBJ2-7
length: 12
CDR3: AISEISTGGEQY

V: TRBV2
J: TRBJ2-7
length: 18
CDR3: ASSLPPPGLAGGETYEQY

V: TRBV2
J: TRBJ2-3
length: 12
CDR3: ASRSSPGTDTQY

V: TRBV19
J: TRBJ1-5
length: 12
CDR3: ASSIRDSNQPQH

V: TRBV9
J: TRBJ2-6
length: 17
CDR3: ASSVATLGLGTGANVLT

V: TRBV2
J: TRBJ1-5
length: 14
CDR3: ASSEAQRVRGQPQH

V: TRBV6-1
J: TRBJ2-3
length: 13
CDR3: ASSEGPGVRDTQY

V: TRBV7-8
J: TRBJ2-7
length: 12
CDR3: ASSKTGVSYEQY

V: TRBV5-4
J: TRBJ2-7
length: 12
CDR3: ASSLNPSSYEQY